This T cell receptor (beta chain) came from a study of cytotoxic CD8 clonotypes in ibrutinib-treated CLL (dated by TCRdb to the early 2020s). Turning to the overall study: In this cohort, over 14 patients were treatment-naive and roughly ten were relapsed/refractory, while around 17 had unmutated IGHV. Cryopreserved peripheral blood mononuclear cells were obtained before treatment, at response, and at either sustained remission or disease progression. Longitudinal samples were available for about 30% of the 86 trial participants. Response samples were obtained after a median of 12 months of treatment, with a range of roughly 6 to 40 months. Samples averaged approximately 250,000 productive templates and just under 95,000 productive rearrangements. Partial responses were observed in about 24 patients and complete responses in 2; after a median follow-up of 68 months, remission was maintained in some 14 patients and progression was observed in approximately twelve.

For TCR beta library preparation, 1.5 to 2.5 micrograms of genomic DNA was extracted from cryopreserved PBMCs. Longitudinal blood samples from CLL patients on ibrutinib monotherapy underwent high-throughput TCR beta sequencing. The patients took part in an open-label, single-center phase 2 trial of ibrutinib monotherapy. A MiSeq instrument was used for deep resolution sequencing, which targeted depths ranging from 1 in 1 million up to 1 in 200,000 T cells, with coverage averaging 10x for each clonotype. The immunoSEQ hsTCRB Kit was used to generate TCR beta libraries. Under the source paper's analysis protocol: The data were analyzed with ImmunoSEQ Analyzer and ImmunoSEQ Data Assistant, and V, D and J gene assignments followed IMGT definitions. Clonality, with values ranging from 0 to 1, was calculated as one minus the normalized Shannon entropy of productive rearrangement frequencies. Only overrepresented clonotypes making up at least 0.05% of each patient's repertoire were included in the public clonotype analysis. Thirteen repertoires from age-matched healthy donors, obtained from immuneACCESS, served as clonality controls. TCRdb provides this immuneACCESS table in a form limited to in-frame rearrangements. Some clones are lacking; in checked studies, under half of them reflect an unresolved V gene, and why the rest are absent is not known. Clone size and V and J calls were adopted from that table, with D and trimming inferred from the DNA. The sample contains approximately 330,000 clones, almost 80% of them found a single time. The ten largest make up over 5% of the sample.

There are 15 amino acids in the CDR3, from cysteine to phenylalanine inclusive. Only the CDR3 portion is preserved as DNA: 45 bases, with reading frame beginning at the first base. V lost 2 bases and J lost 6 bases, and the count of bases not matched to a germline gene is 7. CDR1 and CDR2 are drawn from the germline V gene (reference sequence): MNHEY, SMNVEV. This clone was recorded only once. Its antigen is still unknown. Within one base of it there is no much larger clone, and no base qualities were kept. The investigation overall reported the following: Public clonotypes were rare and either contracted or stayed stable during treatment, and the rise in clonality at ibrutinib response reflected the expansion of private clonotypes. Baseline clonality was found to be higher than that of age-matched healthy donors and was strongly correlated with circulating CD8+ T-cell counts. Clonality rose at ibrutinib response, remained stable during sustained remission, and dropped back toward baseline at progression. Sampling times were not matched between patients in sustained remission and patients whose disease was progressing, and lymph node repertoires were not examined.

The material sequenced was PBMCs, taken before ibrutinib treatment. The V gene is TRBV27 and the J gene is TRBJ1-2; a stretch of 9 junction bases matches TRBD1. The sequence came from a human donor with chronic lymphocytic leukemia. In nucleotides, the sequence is TGTGCCAGCAGTTTAAGACGGGACAGGGTACATGGCTACACCTTC. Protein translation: CASSLRRDRVHGYTF.